A selection of T cell receptor beta chains follows, all from one sample in a study of blood T cell repertoires in COVID-19. TCRdb's copy holds only in-frame clones and misses some; the assay was immunoSEQ multiplex PCR. The sample comprises a few hundred thousand clones, 84% of which are singletons, and around 6.5% rests with the top ten. Source material: PBMCs or T cells enriched from blood (not recorded which). The receptors were sampled from a woman between 40 and 50 years old who had recovered from COVID-19. Each CDR3 is given with its conserved first and last residue. D genes are given only for firm matches. Expanded clones are given a class, and other clones once, few, many or no size at all.

v_gene	d_gene	abundance	j_gene	len	CDR3nt	CDR3aa
TRBV30	TRBD1	NA	TRBJ2-5	13	TGTGCCTGGAGTGCAGGGGGCCAAGAGACCCAGTACTTC	CAWSAGGQETQYF
TRBV28	TRBD2	NA	TRBJ2-2	14	TGTGCCAGCAGTTCCCTGGGGGGGGCCGGGGAGCTGTTTTTT	CASSSLGGAGELFF
TRBV11-2	TRBD2	NA	TRBJ2-1	16	TGTGCCAGCACCCTAAACCCGACTAGCGGGAGTCACGAGCAGTTCTTC	CASTLNPTSGSHEQFF
TRBV5-5	TRBD1	NA	TRBJ2-5	13	TGTGCCAGCAGCTCAGGGGGCGCGGAGACCCAGTACTTC	CASSSGGAETQYF
TRBV19	NA	NA	TRBJ1-3	16	TGTGCCAGTACTTATCCCGGGACTCTAGTTAGGAACACCATATATTTT	CASTYPGTLVRNTIYF
TRBV9	NA	NA	TRBJ1-3	14	TGTGCCAGCAGCGTTGGGAGCTCTGGAAACACCATATATTTT	CASSVGSSGNTIYF
TRBV6-5	NA	NA	TRBJ2-3	14	TGTGCCACCAACAGGTTGGGTTTTTCAGATACGCAGTATTTT	CATNRLGFSDTQYF
TRBV12-3/TRBV12-4	NA	NA	TRBJ1-2	13	TGTGCCAGCAGTTTGAGCAGGGTCCATGGCTACACCTTC	CASSLSRVHGYTF
TRBV10-3	NA	NA	TRBJ2-1	15	TGTGCCATCAGGGGGGGGACACAGGTTCATGATGAGCAGTTCTTC	CAIRGGTQVHDEQFF
TRBV6-2/TRBV6-3	TRBD1	NA	TRBJ1-5	15	TGTGCCAGCAGCCGACGGGGACAGTTCAATCAGCCCCAGCATTTT	CASSRRGQFNQPQHF
TRBV28	NA	NA	TRBJ1-2	13	TGTGCCAGCAGATGGACAGCTAACTATGGCTACACCTTC	CASRWTANYGYTF
TRBV7-2	NA	few	TRBJ2-1	13	TGTGCCAGCAGCTTCGTGTTCGGGAATGAGCAGTTCTTC	CASSFVFGNEQFF
TRBV30	TRBD1	NA	TRBJ2-7	12	TGTGCCTGTTTGGACAGGGCTAACGAGCAGTACTTC	CACLDRANEQYF
TRBV3-1/TRBV3-2	TRBD1	NA	TRBJ1-1	17	TGTGCCAGCATATCGACAGGGGGCGGGCTGCCGAACACTGAAGCTTTCTTT	CASISTGGGLPNTEAFF
TRBV11-3	TRBD2	NA	TRBJ2-3	16	TGTGCCAGCAGCTCGATAGCGGGAGGGTTCACAGATACGCAGTATTTT	CASSSIAGGFTDTQYF